These 15 T cell receptor beta chains originate from one sample sequenced in a study of OX40 agonist ivuxolimab in advanced cancers. The repertoire was sequenced with immunoSEQ multiplex PCR; TCRdb's copy has only in-frame clones and lacks some. This table holds under 95,000 clones, nearly 95% found once. The material sequenced was CD4+ or CD8+ T cells sorted from blood, taken in a trial of the OX40 agonist ivuxolimab. These receptors were collected from an adult with an advanced solid tumor such as melanoma, head and neck, liver or kidney cancer.

This clone was detected once. The V and J genes are TRBV28 and TRBJ2-2; D gene unclear. This CDR3 contains 17 residues. Trimming left V 3 bases short and J 5 bases short, with 19 bases between. Germline CDR1 MDHEN, CDR2 SYDVKM. Here the CDR3 DNA reads TGTGCCAGCAGTTTTACGGACCCCTGGGCTGAGACCGGGGAGCTGTTTTTT. As protein: CASSFTDPWAETGELFF.

The V and J genes are TRBV4-1 and TRBJ2-1; D ambiguous. From germline, CDR1 is MGHRA and CDR2 YSYEKL. Trimming cost V 0 bases and J 6 bases, with 9 bases left between them. CDR3 length equals 14 residues. The CDR3 reads CASSQEFGVNEQFF. The CDR3, as DNA: TGCGCCAGCAGCCAAGAGTTCGGCGTCAATGAGCAGTTCTTC.

The chain combines TRBV11-2 with TRBJ1-1; a possible D gene is TRBD1 (5 bases). The CDR3 has 13 residues. Per the germline V gene, CDR1 is SGHAT and CDR2 is FQNNGV. V lost 5 bases and J lost 7, with 14 bases in between. In DNA form, the CDR3 reads TGTGCCAGCAGCCACCCACCAGGGAGTGAAGCTTTCTTT. Protein: CASSHPPGSEAFF.

This clone appeared once. The chain employs TRBV25-1 and TRBJ1-1; D is ambiguous. Germline-derived CDR1 and CDR2 are MGHDK and SYGVNS. Trimming removed 2 bases at V and 5 bases at J, with 6 bases between. The CDR3 extends over 12 amino acids. Written as DNA, the CDR3 is TGTGCCAGCAGTGAAGGTCGAACTGAAGCTTTCTTT. It translates to CASSEGRTEAFF.

The CDR3 region is CASSPFPGAYTGELFF. In DNA form, the CDR3 reads TGTGCCAGCAGCCCGTTTCCAGGGGCCTACACCGGGGAGCTGTTTTTT. J is TRBJ2-2 and V is TRBV27; weak D call: TRBD1 (6 bases). The V end was cut by 6 bases, the J end by 3 bases, with 17 bases between. From germline, CDR1 is MNHEY and CDR2 SMNVEV (reference sequence). The CDR3 consists of 16 residues.

The chain employs TRBV27 and TRBJ2-7, with 8 bases lining up with TRBD1. This CDR3 has 14 amino acids. J was trimmed by 6 bases and V by 5 bases; bases with no gene match: 9. CDR1 and CDR2 from the germline V gene are MNHEY and SMNVEV (reference sequence). CDR3 sequence reads: CASSLGTGFGEQYF. The CDR3 DNA reads as TGTGCCAGCAGTCTCGGGACAGGTTTTGGCGAGCAGTACTTC.

The chain couples TRBV11-2 to TRBJ2-5, with D tentatively TRBD1 (5 bases). V lost 8 bases and J 3 bases, leaving 16 bases between the germline ends. Per germline, CDR1 SGHAT and CDR2 FQNNGV. The CDR3 spans 14 residues. CDR3 DNA sequence: TGTGCCAGCCGCCGACAGAGAACAGAAGAGACCCAGTACTTC. Its translation is CASRRQRTEETQYF.

This clone was observed a single time. The rearrangement links TRBV6-5 to TRBJ2-7, with D perhaps TRBD1 or TRBD2 (5 bases each). Germline V gene sequence: CDR1 MNHEY, CDR2 SVGAGI. This CDR3 contains 15 residues. V was pared by 4 bases and J by 9 bases, with 22 bases between. CDR3 coding DNA: TGTGCCAGCAGTTTGGGATCCATCGGGGCGACCGGGCAGTACTTC. This translates into CASSLGSIGATGQYF.

The rearrangement links TRBV7-6 to TRBJ2-3; TRBD1 matches 8 bases. J lost 3 bases, V lost 2 bases, and 10 bases had no gene match. The CDR3 loop spans 17 amino acids. Per the germline V gene, CDR1 is SGHVS and CDR2 is FNYEAQ. In nucleotides, the CDR3 is TGTGCCAGCAGCTTATTTAGTCAGGGGGCCACGACAGATACGCAGTATTTT. Its protein product is CASSLFSQGATTDTQYF.

The rearrangement uses TRBV9 and TRBJ1-2; TRBD1 agrees at 7 bases. V trimming: 3 bases; J trimming: 3 bases; junction bases outside the gene matches: 5. This CDR3 region has 14 residues. Germline V gene data show CDR1 as SGDLS and CDR2 as YYNGEE. The CDR3 loop is CASSGGGQDYGYTF. DNA for the CDR3: TGTGCCAGCAGCGGAGGAGGACAGGACTATGGCTACACCTTC.

The chain combines TRBV27 with TRBJ2-2; TRBD2 agrees at 14 bases. With V trimmed by 7 bases and J by 1 base, 2 bases remained unmatched. Germline values: CDR1 MNHEY, CDR2 SMNVEV (reference sequence). The CDR3 is 16 amino acids. The CDR3 loop is CASIGTSGGNTGELFF. In DNA form, the CDR3 reads TGTGCCAGCATAGGGACTAGCGGGGGGAACACCGGGGAGCTGTTTTTT.

This clone was observed once. This chain links TRBV19 with TRBJ2-1; the D gene is possibly TRBD1 (5 bases). V lost 1 base and J 0 bases, leaving 10 bases between the germline ends. The V gene's germline CDR1 is LNHDA and CDR2 SQIVND (reference sequence). This CDR3 is built from 16 residues. The CDR3 DNA reads as TGTGCCAGTAGTATAGGGGCAGGGTCCTCCTACAATGAGCAGTTCTTC. Translating gives CASSIGAGSSYNEQFF.

CDR3: CASSPMDRSSSYEQYF. Written as DNA, the CDR3 is TGTGCCAGCTCACCGATGGACAGGTCGAGCTCCTACGAGCAGTACTTC. The J gene is TRBJ2-5, the V gene TRBV18; the match to TRBD1 covers 7 bases. Gene TRBJ2-7 matches the end of the DNA better, so the J call may be wrong. Germline CDR1 KGHSH, CDR2 LQKENI. The CDR3 extends over 16 amino acids.

The chain combines TRBV7-6 with TRBJ2-5; 9 bases agree with TRBD2. V lost 1 base to trimming and J lost 5 bases; unmatched junction nucleotides: 8. Germline V gene data show CDR1 as SGHVS and CDR2 as FNYEAQ. The CDR3 extends over 16 amino acids. The CDR3 here is CASSLGVAGEGETQYF. In DNA, the CDR3 is TGTGCCAGCAGCTTAGGGGTAGCGGGAGAGGGGGAGACCCAGTACTTC.

This clone has just a few counts. This same CDR3 is encoded by further DNA sequences in the sample. The chain combines TRBV6-5 with TRBJ1-5; D uncertain. The V end lost 0 bases, the J end lost 4 bases, and 4 bases lay between the germline ends. The CDR3 length is 13 residues. Germline assignment: CDR1 MNHEY and CDR2 SVGAGI. The CDR3 DNA follows: TGTGCCAGCAGTTACTCCTCGAATCAGCCCCAGCATTTT. Translating gives CASSYSSNQPQHF.